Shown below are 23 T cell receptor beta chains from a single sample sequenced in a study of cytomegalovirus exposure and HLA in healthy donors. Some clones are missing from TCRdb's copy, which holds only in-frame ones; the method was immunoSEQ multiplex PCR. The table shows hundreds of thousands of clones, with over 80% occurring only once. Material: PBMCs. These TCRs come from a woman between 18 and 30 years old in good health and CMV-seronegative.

The CDR3 reads CASSQMDGYTF. The CDR3 nucleotides are TGTGCCAGCAGCCAAATGGATGGCTACACCTTC. V gene TRBV7-9 combines with J gene TRBJ1-2; D not certain. With 5 bases removed from V and 6 bases from J, the gap between germline ends came to 7 bases. The length of the CDR3 is 11 residues. Per the germline V gene, CDR1 is SEHNR and CDR2 is FQNEAQ (reference sequence).

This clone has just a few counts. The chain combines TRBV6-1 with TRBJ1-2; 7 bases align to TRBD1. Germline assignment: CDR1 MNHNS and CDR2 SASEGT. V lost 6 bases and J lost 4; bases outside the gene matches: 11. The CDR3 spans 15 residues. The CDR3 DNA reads TGTGCCAGCAGACAATTTGGGACAGACTCCTATGGCTACACCTTC. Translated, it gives CASRQFGTDSYGYTF.

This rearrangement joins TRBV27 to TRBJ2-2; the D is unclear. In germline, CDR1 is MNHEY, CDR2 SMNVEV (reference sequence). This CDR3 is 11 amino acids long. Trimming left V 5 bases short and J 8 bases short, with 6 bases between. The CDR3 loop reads CASSTWGELFF. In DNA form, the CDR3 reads TGTGCCAGCAGTACATGGGGGGAGCTGTTTTTT.

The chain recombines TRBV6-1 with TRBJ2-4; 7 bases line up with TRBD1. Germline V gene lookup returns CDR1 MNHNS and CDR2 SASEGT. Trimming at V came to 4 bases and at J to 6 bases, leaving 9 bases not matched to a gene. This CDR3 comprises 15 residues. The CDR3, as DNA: TGTGCCAGCAGTGCGGGACAGCACCCGATAAACATTCAGTACTTC. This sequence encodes CASSAGQHPINIQYF.

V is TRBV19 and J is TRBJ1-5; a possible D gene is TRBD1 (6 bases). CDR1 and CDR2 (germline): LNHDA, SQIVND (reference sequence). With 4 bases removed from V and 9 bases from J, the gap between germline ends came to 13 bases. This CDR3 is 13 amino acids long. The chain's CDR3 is CASSTQGGTPQHF. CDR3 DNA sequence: TGTGCCAGTAGTACCCAAGGGGGGACGCCCCAGCATTTT.

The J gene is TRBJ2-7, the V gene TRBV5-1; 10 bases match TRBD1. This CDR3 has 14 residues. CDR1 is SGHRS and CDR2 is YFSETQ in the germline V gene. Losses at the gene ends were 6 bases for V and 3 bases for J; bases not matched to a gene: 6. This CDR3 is CASKGGQGDYEQYF. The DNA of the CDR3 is TGCGCCAGCAAGGGAGGACAGGGGGACTACGAGCAGTACTTC.

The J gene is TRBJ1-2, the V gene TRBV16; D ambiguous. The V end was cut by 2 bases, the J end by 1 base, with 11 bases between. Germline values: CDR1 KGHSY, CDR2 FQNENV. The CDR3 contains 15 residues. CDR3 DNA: TGTGCCAGCAGCCAACAACTGGGAGTTAACTATGGCTACACCTTC. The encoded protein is CASSQQLGVNYGYTF. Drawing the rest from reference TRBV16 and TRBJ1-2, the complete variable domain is GEEVAQTPKHLVRGEGQKAKLYCAPIKGHSYVFWYQQVLKNEFKFLISFQNENVFDETGMPKERFSAKCLPNSPCSLEIQATKLEDSAVYFCASSQQLGVNYGYTFGSGTRLTVV.

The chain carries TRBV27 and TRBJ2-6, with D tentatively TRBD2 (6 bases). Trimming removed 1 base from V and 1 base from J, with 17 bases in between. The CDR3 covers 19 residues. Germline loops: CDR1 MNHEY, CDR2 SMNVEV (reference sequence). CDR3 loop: CASSLLEGLRRSGANVLTF. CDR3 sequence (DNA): TGTGCCAGCAGTTTATTGGAGGGCTTAAGAAGGTCTGGGGCCAACGTCCTGACTTTC.

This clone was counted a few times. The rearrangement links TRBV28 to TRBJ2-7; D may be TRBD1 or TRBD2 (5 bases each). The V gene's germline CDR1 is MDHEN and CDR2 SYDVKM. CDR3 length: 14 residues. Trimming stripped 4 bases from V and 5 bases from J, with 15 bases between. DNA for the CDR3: TGTGCCAGCAGTTGGGACCCGTCGCAGGACGAGCAGTACTTC. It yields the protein CASSWDPSQDEQYF.

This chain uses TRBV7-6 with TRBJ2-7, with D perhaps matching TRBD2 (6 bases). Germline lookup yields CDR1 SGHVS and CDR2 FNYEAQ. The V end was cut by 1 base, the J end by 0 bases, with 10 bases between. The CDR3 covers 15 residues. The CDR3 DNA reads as TGTGCCAGCAGCTTAGGGGAGGACTTCTCCTACGAGCAGTACTTC. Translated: CASSLGEDFSYEQYF.

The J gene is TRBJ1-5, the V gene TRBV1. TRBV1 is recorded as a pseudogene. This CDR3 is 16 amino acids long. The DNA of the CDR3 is TGCACCAGCAGCCAGACCCGGGACCGCAGCAATCAGCCCCAGCATTTT. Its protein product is CTSSQTRDRSNQPQHF.

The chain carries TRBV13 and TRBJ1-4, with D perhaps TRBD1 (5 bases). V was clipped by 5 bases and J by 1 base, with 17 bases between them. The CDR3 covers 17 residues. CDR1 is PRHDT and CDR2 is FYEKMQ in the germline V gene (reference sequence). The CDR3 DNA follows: TGTGCCAGCAGCCCAGTGGGGGGACTAGGAACTAATGAAAAACTGTTTTTT. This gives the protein CASSPVGGLGTNEKLFF. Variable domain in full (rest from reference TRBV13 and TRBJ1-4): AAGVIQSPRHLIKEKRETATLKCYPIPRHDTVYWYQQGPGQDPQFLISFYEKMQSDKGSIPDRFSAQQFSDYHSELNMSSLELGDSALYFCASSPVGGLGTNEKLFFGSGTQLSVL.

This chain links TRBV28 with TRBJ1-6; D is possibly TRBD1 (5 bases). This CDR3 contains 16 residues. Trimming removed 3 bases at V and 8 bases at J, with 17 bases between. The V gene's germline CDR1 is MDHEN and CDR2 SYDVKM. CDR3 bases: TGTGCCAGCAGTTTTTATGCGGGCAGGGCCTATTCACCCCTCCACTTT. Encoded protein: CASSFYAGRAYSPLHF.

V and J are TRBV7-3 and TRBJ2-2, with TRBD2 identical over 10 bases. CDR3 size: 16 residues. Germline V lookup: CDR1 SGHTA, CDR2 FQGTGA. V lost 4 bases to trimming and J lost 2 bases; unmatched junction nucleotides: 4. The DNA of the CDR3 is TGTGCCAGCAGCTCCGTAGCGGGGGGAAACACCGGGGAGCTGTTTTTT. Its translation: CASSSVAGGNTGELFF.

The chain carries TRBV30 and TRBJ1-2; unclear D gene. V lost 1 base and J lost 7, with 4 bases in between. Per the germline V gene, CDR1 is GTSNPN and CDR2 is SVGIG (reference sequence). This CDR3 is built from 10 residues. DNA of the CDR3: TGTGCCTGGAGTGACCCTGGCTACACCTTC. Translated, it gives CAWSDPGYTF.

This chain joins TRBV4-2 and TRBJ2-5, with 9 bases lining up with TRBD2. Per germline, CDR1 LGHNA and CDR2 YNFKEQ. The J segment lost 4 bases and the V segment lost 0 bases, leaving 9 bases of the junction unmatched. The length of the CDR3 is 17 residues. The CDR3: CASSQEGRLAGSETQYF. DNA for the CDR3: TGTGCCAGCAGCCAAGAGGGGCGGCTAGCGGGATCAGAGACCCAGTACTTC.

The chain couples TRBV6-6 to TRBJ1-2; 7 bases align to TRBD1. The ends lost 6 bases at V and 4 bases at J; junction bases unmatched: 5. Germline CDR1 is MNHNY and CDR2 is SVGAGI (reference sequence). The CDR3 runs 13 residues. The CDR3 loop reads CASSQDRSYGYTF. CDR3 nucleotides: TGTGCCAGCAGCCAGGACAGGAGCTATGGCTACACCTTC.

CDR3: CASSFGTDSYNEQFF. CDR3 DNA sequence: TGCGCCAGCAGCTTCGGGACAGACTCCTACAATGAGCAGTTCTTC. The chain joins TRBV5-1 to TRBJ2-1; 7 positions match TRBD1. V lost 2 bases and J lost 0; bases outside the gene matches: 2. The V gene's germline CDR1 is SGHRS and CDR2 YFSETQ. The CDR3 spans 15 residues. The full variable domain, with the rest looked up from reference TRBV5-1 and TRBJ2-1, is KAGVTQTPRYLIKTRGQQVTLSCSPISGHRSVSWYQQTPGQGLQFLFEYFSETQRNKGNFPGRFSGRQFSNSRSEMNVSTLELGDSALYLCASSFGTDSYNEQFFGPGTRLTVL.

CDR3 in amino acids: CASSGGQTRAKNIQYF. The CDR3 nucleotides are TGTGCCAGCAGTGGAGGACAGACCAGAGCCAAAAACATTCAGTACTTC. The genes are TRBV6-1 and TRBJ2-4; tentative D call: TRBD1 (6 bases). Trimming left V 4 bases short and J 0 bases short, with 13 bases between. The CDR3 sequence is 16 residues long. The V gene's germline CDR1 is MNHNS and CDR2 SASEGT.

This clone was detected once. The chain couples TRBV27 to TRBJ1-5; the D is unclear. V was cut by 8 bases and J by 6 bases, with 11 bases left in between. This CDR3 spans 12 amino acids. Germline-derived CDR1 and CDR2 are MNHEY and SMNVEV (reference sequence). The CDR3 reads CASAAWPQPQHF. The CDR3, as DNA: TGTGCCAGCGCCGCCTGGCCTCAGCCCCAGCATTTT.

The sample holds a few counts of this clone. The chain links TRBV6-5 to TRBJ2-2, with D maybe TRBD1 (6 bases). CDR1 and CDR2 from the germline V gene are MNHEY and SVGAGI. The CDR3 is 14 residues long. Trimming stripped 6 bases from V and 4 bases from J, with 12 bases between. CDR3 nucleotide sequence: TGTGCCAGCAGAGACACAGGGATCACCGGGGAGCTGTTTTTT. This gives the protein CASRDTGITGELFF.

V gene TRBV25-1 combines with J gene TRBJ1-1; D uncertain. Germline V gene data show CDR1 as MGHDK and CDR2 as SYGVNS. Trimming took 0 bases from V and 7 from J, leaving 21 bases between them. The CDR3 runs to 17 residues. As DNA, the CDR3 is TGTGCCAGCAGTGAATATATGGTGGGAATAGGTGGTGGTGAAGCTTTCTTT. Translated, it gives CASSEYMVGIGGGEAFF.

CDR3 region: CAGIYSGTGVINYGYTF. The CDR3 DNA reads as TGTGCCGGAATATATTCCGGGACAGGGGTCATTAACTATGGCTACACCTTC. The chain carries TRBV30 and TRBJ1-2; 10 bases agree with TRBD1. The CDR3 consists of 17 residues. Germline V gene data show CDR1 as GTSNPN and CDR2 as SVGIG (reference sequence). V lost 8 bases to trimming and J lost 1 base; unmatched junction nucleotides: 16.